This TCR beta chain was sequenced for a study of human T cells and chemical hapten exposure. Study-wide context: Chiefly female patients presented with alopecia areata, totalis or universalis. TCR yields per sample varied mostly from small pooled library volume differences. Study conclusions and caveats: There was alopecia in the donors, so their immune response may differ from that of healthy people.

Each CDR3 protein is one row after TCRdb ran MiXCR on the RACE reads. The sample shows 85,000 to 90,000 distinct CDR3 sequences, 8% to 10% of them seen only once. V was clipped by 0 bases and J by 3 bases, with 23 bases between them. Germline CDR1 DFQATT, CDR2 SNEGSKA (reference sequence). The CDR3 runs 18 residues. Time point specified: pre-sensitization, week 0. Treatment: therapeutic diphenylcyclopropenone sensitization with weekly scalp DPC. This clonotype was recorded a few times. Its antigen is unidentified. The sequence was obtained from a woman aged 40 to 50 with alopecia areata. Some clones in this sample may be carry-over from other donors' samples. The specimen was whole blood, collected in connection with sensitization to the hapten diphenylcyclopropenone (DPC). The J gene is TRBJ1-1, the V gene TRBV20-1; D is ambiguous. DNA for the CDR3: TGCAGTGCTAGAGATCGCTTCGGGCCGAGACCTCAATACACTGAAGCTTTCTTT. Translated: CSARDRFGPRPQYTEAFF.